One sample yielded the 30 T cell receptor beta chains listed below, sequenced in a study of blood T cells in healthy people across ages. The second PCR ran roughly 7 to 12 cycles with a sample-barcoded 5' primer and J-beta primers. TCRdb redid the calling of the 5' RACE reads with MiXCR, one entry per CDR3 protein. This table holds 700,000 or so distinct CDR3 sequences, about a fifth found once. Sequencing input: blood. These receptors originate from a man between 65 and 85 years old in good health.

The chain has TRBV6-2 or TRBV6-3 and TRBJ2-1, with D uncertain. The end of the DNA fits TRBJ2-7 better, so the J call may be wrong. The CDR3 sequence is 15 residues long. The germline CDR1 and CDR2 sequences are MNHEY and SVGEGT. In DNA form, the CDR3 reads TGTGCCACCCTGGACGACACCTCCTGGGTCTACGAGCAGTACTTC. Translated: CATLDDTSWVYEQYF.

The chain carries TRBV6-5 and TRBJ2-5; 7 bases are shared with TRBD2. The DNA end lines up better with TRBJ2-1; the J call may be wrong. From germline, CDR1 is MNHEY and CDR2 SVGAGI. This CDR3 is 16 amino acids long. The CDR3 DNA is TGTGCCAGCAGTTACTACCGGCGGGAGAAAGGCAATGAGCAGTTCTTC. This sequence encodes CASSYYRREKGNEQFF.

This clonotype occurred a few times. J is TRBJ2-5 and V is TRBV10-2; possibly TRBD1 for D (6 bases). There are 15 residues in the CDR3. Germline V lookup: CDR1 WSHSY, CDR2 SAAADI. V lost 7 bases to trimming and J lost 2 bases, with 17 bases between them. CDR3 bases: TGCGCCAGCACTTACCAACAGGGCGGACAAGAGACCCAGTACTTC. As protein: CASTYQQGGQETQYF.

This clonotype was found a few times. The chain employs TRBV20-1 and TRBJ2-7; 9 bases are shared with TRBD2. With 1 base clipped from V and 2 bases from J, the junction kept 9 bases outside the gene matches. Germline V CDR1 and CDR2: DFQATT, SNEGSKA (reference sequence). The CDR3 contains 16 residues. In nucleotides, the CDR3 is TGCAGTGCTAGAGTCTTTCTAGCGGGGCCCACCTACGAGCAGTACTTC. Amino acid sequence: CSARVFLAGPTYEQYF.

The chain employs TRBV5-6 and TRBJ1-2, with unresolved D. Looked up from germline, CDR1 is SGHDT and CDR2 is YYEEEE. This CDR3 has 16 residues. V was cut by 0 bases and J by 8 bases, with 20 bases left in between. CDR3 in amino acids: CASSLALASRLGGYTF. The DNA of the CDR3 is TGTGCCAGCAGCTTGGCCTTGGCATCTCGGCTAGGGGGCTACACCTTC. The full variable domain, with the rest looked up from reference TRBV5-6 and TRBJ1-2, is DAGVTQSPTHLIKTRGQQVTLRCSPKSGHDTVSWYQQALGQGPQFIFQYYEEEERQRGNFPDRFSGHQFPNYSSELNVNALLLGDSALYLCASSLALASRLGGYTFGSGTRLTVV.

V and J are TRBV7-9 and TRBJ2-3, with D perhaps TRBD2 (6 bases). Germline values: CDR1 SEHNR, CDR2 FQNEAQ (reference sequence). This CDR3 comprises 17 residues. Trimming took 7 bases from V and 9 from J, leaving 29 bases between them. DNA for the CDR3: TGTGCCAGCATCTTTAGCGGAGCCCGAAGGAGGTTGGGAACGCAGTATTTT. Translation: CASIFSGARRRLGTQYF.

The CDR3 DNA sequence: TGTGCCAGCAGCCAAGATCGGCGGGGACAAGAGACCCAGTACTTC. Its protein is CASSQDRRGQETQYF. This sequence joins TRBV3-1 and TRBJ2-5, with a weak D call TRBD2 (6 bases). Trimming removed 0 bases from V and 2 bases from J, with 10 bases in between. CDR1 and CDR2 (germline): LGHDT, YNNKEL (reference sequence). This CDR3 comprises 15 residues.

This clonotype was counted only a few times. This chain connects TRBV5-1 to TRBJ1-1; D gene ambiguous. This CDR3 contains 13 residues. Germline CDR1 SGHRS, CDR2 YFSETQ. Trimming removed 4 bases from V and 1 base from J, with 8 bases in between. Here the CDR3 DNA reads TGCGCCAGCAGCGTAGAACCGAACACTGAAGCTTTCTTT. As protein: CASSVEPNTEAFF.

The table lists this clonotype with a few counts. The chain joins TRBV20-1 to TRBJ2-1; TRBD2 is a possible D gene (6 bases). V was pared by 6 bases and J by 6 bases, with 15 bases between. Germline V gene sequence: CDR1 DFQATT, CDR2 SNEGSKA (reference sequence). The CDR3 is 13 residues long. The CDR3 here is CSAESDGSNEQFF. CDR3 sequence (DNA): TGCAGTGCCGAGTCAGACGGGAGCAATGAGCAGTTCTTC.

Details on this clonotype: The junction and the germline gene differ at one end; a read error may be behind it. CDR3 loop: CANSPGLAGPGEYF. The CDR3, as DNA: TGTGCCAACAGTCCGGGACTAGCGGGTCCCGGGGAATACTTC. The chain recombines TRBV12-3 or TRBV12-4 with TRBJ2-5, with 12 bases matching TRBD2. The CDR3 length is 14 residues.

Comment on this clonotype: This CDR3 is missing its conserved last phenylalanine or tryptophan, likely due to a read error. This chain uses TRBV5-1 with TRBJ1-1, with 7 bases fitting TRBD1. CDR3 length: 13 residues. V trimming: 4 bases; J trimming: 4 bases; junction bases outside the gene matches: 4. In germline, CDR1 is SGHRS, CDR2 YFSETQ. The CDR3 sequence: CASSRDSLTEAFI. The CDR3 bases are TGCGCCAGCAGCCGGGACAGCCTCACTGAAGCTTTCATT.

This clonotype was seen only a few times. The chain joins TRBV27 to TRBJ1-5; D unresolved. Trimming stripped 2 bases from V and 5 bases from J, with 10 bases between. CDR3 length: 14 residues. Germline V gene data show CDR1 as MNHEY and CDR2 as SMNVEV (reference sequence). CDR3 nucleotide sequence: TGTGCCAGCAGTTTAAGGAGTGGGGATCAGCCCCAGCATTTT. Translated: CASSLRSGDQPQHF.

A remark on this clonotype: It may be a read error: a sequence one base away is much more abundant. The rearrangement uses TRBV29-1 and TRBJ1-4; D not certain. This CDR3 has 11 amino acids. CDR1 is SQVTM and CDR2 is ANQGSEA in the germline V gene. The chain's CDR3 is CRVEEGEKLFF. For the CDR3, the DNA is TGCAGGGTTGAGGAGGGTGAAAAACTGTTTTTT.

This clonotype showed up just a few times. The chain employs TRBV5-4 and TRBJ2-5; 9 nucleotides match TRBD1. Germline loops: CDR1 SGHNT, CDR2 YYREEE (reference sequence). V trimming: 4 bases; J trimming: 5 bases; junction bases outside the gene matches: 3. The CDR3 sequence is 13 residues long. This chain's CDR3 is CASSNRGLETQYF. CDR3 nucleotide sequence: TGTGCCAGCAGCAACAGGGGGCTCGAGACCCAGTACTTC.

This clonotype has a handful of counts. The genes are TRBV12-5 and TRBJ2-7; 9 bases line up with TRBD2. Germline loops: CDR1 LGHNT, CDR2 FRNRAP. The V and J ends lost 6 bases and 7 bases, in that order; junction bases with no gene match: 7. The CDR3 is made up of 13 amino acids. The CDR3 region is CASGVAGDREQYV. The CDR3 DNA follows: TGTGCTAGTGGAGTAGCGGGAGATCGAGAGCAGTACGTC.

This chain's CDR3 is CASSRTGEWYEQYF. Written as DNA, the CDR3 is TGTGCCAGCAGCCGGACAGGGGAATGGTACGAGCAGTACTTC. The rearrangement links TRBV12-3 or TRBV12-4 to TRBJ2-7, with 9 bases matching TRBD1. The CDR3 totals 14 residues. V was clipped by 6 bases and J by 4 bases; unmatched bases: 7.

This clonotype was detected a few times. Relative to the germline gene, one junction end is altered; a read error may explain this. This rearrangement joins TRBV19 to TRBJ1-5; 9 bases fit TRBD1. The CDR3 loop spans 15 amino acids. The germline gives CDR1 LNHDA, CDR2 SQIVND (reference sequence). For the CDR3, the DNA is TGTGCCGGTAGTATAATGAGGACAGGGGATCAGCCCCAGCATTTT. Residues: CAGSIMRTGDQPQHF.

The V gene is TRBV29-1, the J gene TRBJ1-5; D not resolved. The ends were cut back, 4 bases at V and 3 bases at J, with 13 bases in the middle. CDR3 length equals 14 residues. Germline CDR1 and CDR2: SQVTM and ANQGSEA. DNA for the CDR3: TGCAGCGTTGCTGTGGGGATTGACAATCAGCCCCAGCATTTT. This gives the protein CSVAVGIDNQPQHF. Based on the CDR3 plus reference TRBV29-1 and TRBJ1-5, the full variable domain is SAVISQKPSRDICQRGTSLTIQCQVDSQVTMMFWYRQQPGQSLTLIATANQGSEATYESGFVIDKFPISRPNLTFSTLTVSNMSPEDSSIYLCSVAVGIDNQPQHFGDGTRLSIL.

This chain joins TRBV6-5 and TRBJ1-2, with D perhaps matching TRBD1 (6 bases). Trimming cost V 6 bases and J 4 bases, with 15 bases left between them. The CDR3 is made up of 14 amino acids. Germline V CDR1 and CDR2: MNHEY, SVGAGI. The CDR3 DNA sequence: TGTGCCAGCAGACCTTCACAGGGAGGCTATGGCTACACCTTC. It yields the protein CASRPSQGGYGYTF.

Turning to this clonotype: Relative to the germline gene, one junction end is altered; a read error may explain this. The chain uses TRBV27 and TRBJ1-5, with D tentatively TRBD1 (5 bases). Germline loops: CDR1 MNHEY, CDR2 SMNVEV (reference sequence). The CDR3 has 17 residues. The CDR3 reads CASSPLGAWQVNRPQHF. The CDR3 region has the DNA TGTGCCAGCAGTCCCCTCGGGGCCTGGCAGGTCAATCGGCCCCAGCATTTT.

The sample holds a few counts of this clonotype. The chain combines TRBV7-9 with TRBJ1-3; 9 nucleotides align to TRBD1. The germline gives CDR1 SEHNR, CDR2 FQNEAQ (reference sequence). This CDR3 is built from 15 residues. The J segment lost 4 bases and the V segment lost 5 bases, leaving 6 bases of the junction unmatched. This CDR3 is CASSRDRGIGNTIYF. The CDR3 DNA reads as TGTGCCAGCAGCCGAGACAGGGGGATCGGAAACACCATATATTTT.

This clonotype was seen repeatedly, ten times or more. This rearrangement joins TRBV7-3 to TRBJ2-1, with 8 bases fitting TRBD2. The CDR3 contains 19 residues. Germline CDR1 and CDR2: SGHTA and FQGTGA. V gave up 5 bases and J gave up 0 bases; unmatched junction bases: 15. The CDR3 DNA follows: TGTGCCAGCAGCCCCCGGGGTAGCGGGACAACGAGCTCCTACAATGAGCAGTTCTTC. This codes for CASSPRGSGTTSSYNEQFF.

The V and J genes are TRBV12-3 or TRBV12-4 and TRBJ2-5, with 10 nucleotides matching TRBD1. The DNA end favors TRBJ2-7, so the J call may be wrong. This CDR3 has 15 residues. The CDR3 region is CASRRTGGVSYEQYF. The CDR3 DNA follows: TGTGCCAGCAGGAGGACAGGGGGGGTATCCTACGAGCAGTACTTC.

The V gene is TRBV28, the J gene TRBJ1-2; perhaps TRBD1 as D (5 bases). V lost 10 bases and J lost 2, with 17 bases in between. This CDR3 region has 14 residues. The germline gives CDR1 MDHEN, CDR2 SYDVKM. CDR3 coding DNA: TGTGCCACCTCCAGGGCAGGCCCGAACTATGGCTACACCTTC. Translated, it gives CATSRAGPNYGYTF.

This clonotype came up a few times. The gene calls are TRBV5-5 and TRBJ2-3, with D perhaps matching TRBD2 (5 bases). The CDR3 covers 12 residues. Trimming removed 3 bases at V and 6 bases at J, with 8 bases between. Germline assignment: CDR1 SGHKS and CDR2 YYEKEE (reference sequence). Here the CDR3 DNA reads TGTGCCAGCAGCTCACCGGGGGATACGCAGTATTTT. Translating it yields CASSSPGDTQYF.

This clonotype was counted between two and nine times. The chain couples TRBV19 to TRBJ2-3; D may be TRBD1 (5 bases). Between the trimmed V and J ends, which lost 10 bases and 0 bases, there was a span of 20 bases. The CDR3 sequence is 16 residues long. The germline V gene has CDR1 LNHDA and CDR2 SQIVND (reference sequence). For the CDR3, the DNA is TGTGCCACCTCGACAGACATCAACCCTAGCACAGATACGCAGTATTTT. Translated: CATSTDINPSTDTQYF. The complete variable domain, with remaining parts taken from reference TRBV19 and TRBJ2-3, reads DGGITQSPKYLFRKEGQNVTLSCEQNLNHDAMYWYRQDPGQGLRLIYYSQIVNDFQKGDIAEGYSVSREKKESFPLTVTSAQKNPTAFYLCATSTDINPSTDTQYFGPGTRLTVL.

The gene calls are TRBV5-6 and TRBJ1-2; D is undetermined. V gave up 2 bases and J gave up 3 bases, with 11 bases separating them. The CDR3 length is 14 residues. Germline loops: CDR1 SGHDT, CDR2 YYEEEE. The chain's CDR3 is CASSFGTLHYGYTF. Written as DNA, the CDR3 is TGTGCCAGCAGCTTCGGTACGTTACACTATGGCTACACCTTC.

Ten or more counts support this clonotype. The V call is TRBV5-1, the J call TRBJ2-5; 7 bases are a match to TRBD1. Near its end, the DNA agrees better with TRBJ2-7, so the J call may be wrong. The CDR3 has 13 amino acids. Germline-derived CDR1 and CDR2 are SGHRS and YFSETQ. The CDR3 is CASSLDRGNEQYF. Here the CDR3 DNA reads TGCGCCAGCAGCTTGGACAGGGGCAACGAGCAGTACTTC.

This clonotype was recorded at least ten times. The rearrangement joins TRBV3-1 to TRBJ2-3; D is possibly TRBD2 (5 bases). The CDR3 spans 12 residues. Germline-derived CDR1 and CDR2 are LGHDT and YNNKEL (reference sequence). Trimming removed 5 bases from V and 6 bases from J, with 9 bases in between. The CDR3 is CASSGGGDTQYF. The CDR3, as DNA: TGTGCCAGCAGCGGAGGCGGGGATACGCAGTATTTT.

This clonotype showed up many times. The V call is TRBV4-1, the J call TRBJ2-1, with D unclear. Germline values: CDR1 MGHRA, CDR2 YSYEKL. The CDR3 runs 12 residues. V shed 0 bases and J shed 6 bases, with 3 bases lying between them. CDR3 in DNA: TGCGCCAGCAGCCAAGAAGTCAATGAGCAGTTCTTC. Amino acid sequence: CASSQEVNEQFF.